Each of the 25 T cell receptor beta chains below was sequenced from the same sample in a study of blood T cell repertoires in COVID-19. Profiled with immunoSEQ multiplex PCR; TCRdb holds only in-frame clones, not every one. The sample holds about 100,000 clones, around 85% seen once. What was sequenced was peripheral blood. Receptors originate from a woman older than 75 with active or convalescent COVID-19.

V usage is TRBV7-2 and J usage is TRBJ2-5, with TRBD2 matching 14 bases. Trimming took 3 bases from V and 2 from J; bases not matched to a gene: 2. The germline V gene has CDR1 SGHTA and CDR2 FQGNSA. This CDR3 has 16 amino acids. In DNA, the CDR3 is TGTGCCAGCAGCTTCCGACTAGCGGGAGGGCAAGAGACCCAGTACTTC. Translation: CASSFRLAGGQETQYF.

The gene calls are TRBV5-1 and TRBJ2-7, with no clear D. V lost 0 bases, J lost 4 bases, and 11 bases lay in between. CDR3 length: 14 amino acids. Germline CDR1 is SGHRS and CDR2 is YFSETQ. The CDR3 protein is CASSLAGSIYEQYF. The CDR3 DNA follows: TGCGCCAGCAGCTTGGCAGGCAGCATTTACGAGCAGTACTTC.

CDR3 coding DNA: TGTGCCACCAGGGAGTTCTCTGGAAACACCATATATTTT. This gives the protein CATREFSGNTIYF. V usage is TRBV15 and J usage is TRBJ1-3, with D hard to call. CDR3 length equals 13 residues. The V end was cut by 6 bases, the J end by 0 bases, with 6 bases between. Germline CDR1 is LNHNV and CDR2 is YYDKDF (reference sequence).

This chain connects TRBV4-1 to TRBJ2-3, with 11 bases identical to TRBD2. Germline V gene sequence: CDR1 MGHRA, CDR2 YSYEKL. The junction had 9 bases not matched to a gene; V was cut back by 4 bases and J by 6 bases. The CDR3 totals 16 residues. The CDR3 bases are TGCGCCAGCAGCCCCCTCCTAGCGGGGGGACGGGATACGCAGTATTTT. Amino acid sequence: CASSPLLAGGRDTQYF.

This chain uses TRBV11-3 with TRBJ2-1; 10 positions match TRBD2. Germline V CDR1 and CDR2: SGHNT, YENEEA. The CDR3 loop spans 17 amino acids. Losses at the gene ends were 3 bases for V and 0 bases for J; bases not matched to a gene: 5. CDR3 in amino acids: CASSFTSGEPSYNEQFF. The CDR3 DNA reads TGTGCCAGCAGCTTTACTAGCGGGGAACCCTCCTACAATGAGCAGTTCTTC. The whole variable domain, filled in from reference TRBV11-3 and TRBJ2-1, reads EAGVVQSPRYKIIEKKQPVAFWCNPISGHNTLYWYLQNLGQGPELLIRYENEEAVDDSQLPKDRFSAERLKGVDSTLKIQPAELGDSAVYLCASSFTSGEPSYNEQFFGPGTRLTVL.

The chain has TRBV13 and TRBJ2-2; 12 bases are a match to TRBD1. Per the germline V gene, CDR1 is PRHDT and CDR2 is FYEKMQ (reference sequence). This CDR3 spans 15 amino acids. The ends lost 3 bases at V and 6 bases at J; junction bases unmatched: 2. In DNA form, the CDR3 reads TGTGCCAGCAGCTTCCGGGACAGGGGGCCCGGGGAGCTGTTTTTT. Encoded protein: CASSFRDRGPGELFF.

This clone was recorded only once. The genes are TRBV5-4 and TRBJ2-5, with D possibly TRBD2 on 5 matching bases. Trimming removed 5 bases at V and 2 bases at J, with 16 bases between. The germline V gene encodes CDR1 SGHNT and CDR2 YYREEE (reference sequence). The CDR3 extends over 15 amino acids. CDR3 DNA: TGTGCCAGCAGATTCGGGTCTAGCTTACAAGAGACCCAGTACTTC. Protein: CASRFGSSLQETQYF.

This clone was detected only a few times. The chain is built from TRBV29-1 and TRBJ1-1; D unclear. Per the germline V gene, CDR1 is SQVTM and CDR2 is ANQGSEA. The V and J ends lost 8 bases and 7 bases respectively, with 14 bases between them. The CDR3 length is 11 residues. The CDR3 here is CSPTILGEAFF. DNA for the CDR3: TGCAGCCCAACTATCTTGGGTGAAGCTTTCTTT.

The rearrangement joins TRBV5-1 to TRBJ1-2; D possibly corresponds to TRBD1 (5 bases). V was pared by 4 bases and J by 1 base, with 11 bases between. Germline CDR1 reads SGHRS; CDR2 reads YFSETQ. The CDR3 runs 14 residues. DNA of the CDR3: TGCGCCAGCAGCACACCGGGGGATAACTATGGCTACACCTTC. Protein sequence: CASSTPGDNYGYTF.

The chain couples TRBV6-5 to TRBJ1-4; 10 nucleotides line up with TRBD1. The germline V gene encodes CDR1 MNHEY and CDR2 SVGAGI. The ends lost 6 bases at V and 8 bases at J; junction bases unmatched: 6. The CDR3 totals 14 residues. CDR3 in amino acids: CASSGGQGNEKLFF. DNA of the CDR3: TGTGCCAGCAGCGGGGGACAGGGGAACGAAAAACTGTTTTTT.

This clone was seen only a few times. The rearrangement links TRBV28 to TRBJ1-5, with no clear D. V lost 8 bases and J 0 bases, leaving 17 bases between the germline ends. Germline CDR1 is MDHEN and CDR2 is SYDVKM. The CDR3 totals 16 residues. The CDR3 region has the DNA TGTGCCAGCGGGAGAAGGGCCATTTATAGCAATCAGCCCCAGCATTTT. Its translation: CASGRRAIYSNQPQHF.

V gene TRBV5-1 combines with J gene TRBJ2-2; no firm D call. This CDR3 is built from 15 residues. The germline CDR1 and CDR2 sequences are SGHRS and YFSETQ. Trimming pared 4 bases from V and 6 bases from J, leaving 16 bases between. DNA for the CDR3: TGCGCCAGCAGCGATAGCATTGAAGGTGCCGGGGAGCTGTTTTTT. It encodes CASSDSIEGAGELFF.

The V call is TRBV27, the J call TRBJ2-3; D is unresolved. The germline V gene has CDR1 MNHEY and CDR2 SMNVEV (reference sequence). The CDR3 runs 13 residues. V was clipped by 2 bases and J by 1 base, with 4 bases between them. DNA for the CDR3: TGTGCCAGCAGTTTACTTGGCACAGATACGCAGTATTTT. Amino acid sequence: CASSLLGTDTQYF.

The table lists this clone with a few counts. This sequence joins TRBV5-4 and TRBJ1-2, with a possible D match to TRBD1 (5 bases). The germline V gene encodes CDR1 SGHNT and CDR2 YYREEE (reference sequence). V dropped 4 bases and J dropped 4 bases, with 20 bases sitting between them. The CDR3 consists of 16 residues. The DNA of the CDR3 is TGTGCCAGCAGCCCTGATCTGCAGGGAGGTAGCTATGGCTACACCTTC. Translation: CASSPDLQGGSYGYTF.

V is TRBV11-2 and J is TRBJ1-1; TRBD1 agrees at 9 bases. J lost 2 bases, V lost 1 base, and 5 bases had no gene match. Germline V gene sequence: CDR1 SGHAT, CDR2 FQNNGV. The CDR3 contains 16 residues. The chain's CDR3 is CASSLGYRGPNTEAFF. The CDR3 DNA reads TGTGCCAGCAGCTTAGGCTACAGGGGGCCAAACACTGAAGCTTTCTTT.

This clone appeared once. J is TRBJ1-5 and V is TRBV6-2 or TRBV6-3; D uncertain. V was clipped by 6 bases and J by 3 bases, with 12 bases between them. The CDR3 consists of 14 residues. Looked up from germline, CDR1 is MNHEY and CDR2 is SVGEGT. The CDR3 DNA is TGTGCCAGCAGCCCGGGGAGGTTCAATCAGCCCCAGCATTTT. Encoded protein: CASSPGRFNQPQHF.

The V gene is TRBV11-2, the J gene TRBJ2-1, with 8 nucleotides matching TRBD2. J gave up 2 bases and V 1 base, and 10 bases lay outside the gene matches. The CDR3 runs to 18 residues. Germline V gene lookup returns CDR1 SGHAT and CDR2 FQNNGV. DNA for the CDR3: TGTGCCAGCAGCTTAGCCGGCGGACTAGCCTCCGCCTACAATGAGCAGTTCTTC. It codes for CASSLAGGLASAYNEQFF.

This sequence joins TRBV6-6 and TRBJ1-5; 9 nucleotides match TRBD1. The V gene's germline CDR1 is MNHNY and CDR2 SVGAGI (reference sequence). J was trimmed by 3 bases and V by 6 bases; bases with no gene match: 6. CDR3 size: 15 residues. CDR3 sequence: CASSFTGGVNQPQHF. In DNA form, the CDR3 reads TGTGCCAGCAGCTTTACAGGGGGCGTCAATCAGCCCCAGCATTTT.

This sequence joins TRBV28 and TRBJ1-4, with no clear D. The CDR3 loop spans 14 amino acids. V was clipped by 3 bases and J by 10 bases, with 15 bases between them. CDR1 is MDHEN, CDR2 SYDVKM, per germline. The DNA for the CDR3 is TGTGCCAGCAGTTTCTCACAGTCAGGAGGAAAACTGTTTTTT. This sequence encodes CASSFSQSGGKLFF.

This clone has more than one count but fewer than ten. The genes are TRBV15 and TRBJ1-1; a weak D match, TRBD1 (5 bases). CDR1 LNHNV and CDR2 YYDKDF come from the germline V gene (reference sequence). The CDR3 is 15 residues long. V lost 0 bases, J lost 5 bases, and 13 bases lay in between. The CDR3 DNA is TGTGCCACCAGCAGAGACCGGACCCAGGGTACTGAAGCTTTCTTT. As protein: CATSRDRTQGTEAFF.

The chain combines TRBV7-4 with TRBJ1-4; D possibly corresponds to TRBD1 (5 bases). Germline V gene lookup returns CDR1 SGHVT and CDR2 SQSDAQ. The CDR3 contains 15 residues. V was clipped by 3 bases and J by 0 bases, with 8 bases between them. The CDR3 nucleotides read TGTGCCAGCAGCTTCGACAGTCCAACTAATGAAAAACTGTTTTTT. Amino acid sequence: CASSFDSPTNEKLFF. Full variable domain (outside the CDR3, taken from reference TRBV7-4 and TRBJ1-4): GAGVSQSPRYKVAKRGRDVALRCDSISGHVTLYWYRQTLGQGSEVLTYSQSDAQRDKSGRPSGRFSAERPERSVSTLKIQRTEQGDSAVYLCASSFDSPTNEKLFFGSGTQLSVL.

The rearrangement joins TRBV7-9 to TRBJ2-7; 9 bases line up with TRBD1. CDR1 SEHNR and CDR2 FQNEAQ come from the germline V gene (reference sequence). Losses at the gene ends were 4 bases for V and 6 bases for J; bases not matched to a gene: 13. This CDR3 comprises 16 residues. This CDR3 reads CASSYLPGQGVGEQYF. CDR3 nucleotides: TGTGCCAGCAGCTACCTCCCGGGACAGGGAGTTGGCGAGCAGTACTTC. The whole variable domain, filled in from reference TRBV7-9 and TRBJ2-7, reads DTGVSQNPRHKITKRGQNVTFRCDPISEHNRLYWYRQTLGQGPEFLTYFQNEAQLEKSRLLSDRFSAERPKGSFSTLEIQRTEQGDSAMYLCASSYLPGQGVGEQYFGPGTRLTVT.

The CDR3 DNA reads as TGTGCCAGCAGCCCCGACAGGCCTTCTGGGGCCAACGTCCTGACTTTC. It encodes CASSPDRPSGANVLTF. This chain links TRBV7-2 with TRBJ2-6, with D maybe TRBD1 (6 bases). The V end was cut by 5 bases, the J end by 1 base, with 12 bases between. This CDR3 has 16 amino acids. Germline lookup yields CDR1 SGHTA and CDR2 FQGNSA.

The J gene is TRBJ2-5, the V gene TRBV28, with 11 bases that match TRBD1. Losses at the gene ends were 4 bases for V and 5 bases for J; bases not matched to a gene: 9. Per germline, CDR1 MDHEN and CDR2 SYDVKM. There are 16 residues in the CDR3. As DNA, the CDR3 is TGTGCCAGCAGTTCGCCGGGACAGGGGGGTTACGAGACCCAGTACTTC. Residues: CASSSPGQGGYETQYF.

The chain is built from TRBV28 and TRBJ1-4; D gene unclear. V was trimmed by 1 base and J by 6 bases, leaving 3 bases between them. This CDR3 is built from 12 residues. From germline, CDR1 is MDHEN and CDR2 SYDVKM. CDR3 residues: CASSLSDEKLFF. CDR3 bases: TGTGCCAGCAGTTTATCAGATGAAAAACTGTTTTTT.